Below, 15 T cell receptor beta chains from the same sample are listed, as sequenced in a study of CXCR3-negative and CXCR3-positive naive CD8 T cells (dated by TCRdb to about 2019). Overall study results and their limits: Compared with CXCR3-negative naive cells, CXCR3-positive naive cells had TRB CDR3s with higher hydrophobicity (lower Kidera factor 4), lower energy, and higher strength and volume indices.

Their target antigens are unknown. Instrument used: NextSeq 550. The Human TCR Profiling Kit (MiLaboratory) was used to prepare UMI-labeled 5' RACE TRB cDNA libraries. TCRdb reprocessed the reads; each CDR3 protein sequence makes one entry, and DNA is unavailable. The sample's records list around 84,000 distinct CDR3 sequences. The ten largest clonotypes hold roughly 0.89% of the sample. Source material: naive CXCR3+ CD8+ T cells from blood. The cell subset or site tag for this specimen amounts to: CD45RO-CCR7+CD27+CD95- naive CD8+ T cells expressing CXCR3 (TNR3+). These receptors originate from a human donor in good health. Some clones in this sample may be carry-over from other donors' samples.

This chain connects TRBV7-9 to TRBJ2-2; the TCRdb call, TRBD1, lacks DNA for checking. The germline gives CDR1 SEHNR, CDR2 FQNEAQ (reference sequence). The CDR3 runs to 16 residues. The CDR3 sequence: CASSGGQIDDTGELFF.

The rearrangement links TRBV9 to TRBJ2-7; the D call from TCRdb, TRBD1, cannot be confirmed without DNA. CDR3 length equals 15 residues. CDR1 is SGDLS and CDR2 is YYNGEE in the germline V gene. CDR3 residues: CASSGGAVLPYEQYF.

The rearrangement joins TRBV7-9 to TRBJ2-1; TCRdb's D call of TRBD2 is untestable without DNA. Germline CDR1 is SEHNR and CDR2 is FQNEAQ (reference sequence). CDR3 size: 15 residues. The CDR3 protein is CASSLAGTSVHEQFF.

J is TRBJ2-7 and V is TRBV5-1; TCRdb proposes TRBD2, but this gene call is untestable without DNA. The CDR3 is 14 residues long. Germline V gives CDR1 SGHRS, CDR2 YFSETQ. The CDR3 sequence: CASSFGRDKGEQYF.

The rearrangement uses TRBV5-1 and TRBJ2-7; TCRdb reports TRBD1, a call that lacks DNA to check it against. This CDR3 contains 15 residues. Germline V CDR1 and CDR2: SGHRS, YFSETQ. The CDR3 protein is CASSLTGTGSVEQYF.

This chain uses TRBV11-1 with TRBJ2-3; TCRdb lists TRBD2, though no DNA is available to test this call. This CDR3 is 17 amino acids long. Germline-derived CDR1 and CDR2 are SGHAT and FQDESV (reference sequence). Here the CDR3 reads CASSLEGRLAGTDTQYF.

CDR3 sequence: CASSPGDQHSYEQYF. The chain combines TRBV28 with TRBJ2-7; checking the TCRdb D call of TRBD1 is not possible without DNA. CDR3 length: 15 residues. Germline CDR1 reads MDHEN; CDR2 reads SYDVKM.

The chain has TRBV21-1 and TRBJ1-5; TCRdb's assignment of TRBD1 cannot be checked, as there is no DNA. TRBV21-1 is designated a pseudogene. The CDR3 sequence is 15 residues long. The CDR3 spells CASSKVGEGNQPQHF.

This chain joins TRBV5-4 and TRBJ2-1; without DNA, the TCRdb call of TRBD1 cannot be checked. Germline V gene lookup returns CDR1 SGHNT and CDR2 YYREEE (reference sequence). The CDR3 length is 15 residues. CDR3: CASSLTGMVRDEQFF.

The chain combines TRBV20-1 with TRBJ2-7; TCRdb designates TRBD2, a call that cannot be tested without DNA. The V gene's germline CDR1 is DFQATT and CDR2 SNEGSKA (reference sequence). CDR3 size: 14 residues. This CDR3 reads CSATSGRTTYEQYF.

CDR3 sequence reads: CASSLVGAAAGANVLTF. V is TRBV4-1 and J is TRBJ2-6. This CDR3 comprises 17 residues. CDR1 MGHRA and CDR2 YSYEKL come from the germline V gene.

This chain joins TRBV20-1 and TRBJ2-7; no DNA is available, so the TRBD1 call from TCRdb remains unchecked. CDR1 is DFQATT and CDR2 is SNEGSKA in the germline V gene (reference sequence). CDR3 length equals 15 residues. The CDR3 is CSASPWGQGAYEQYF.

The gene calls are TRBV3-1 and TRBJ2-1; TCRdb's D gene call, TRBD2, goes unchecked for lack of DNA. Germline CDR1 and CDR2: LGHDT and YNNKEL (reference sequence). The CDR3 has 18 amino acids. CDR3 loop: CASSQTPDSPSSYNEQFF.

CDR3 protein: CASTPSGQNNQPQHF. The rearrangement joins TRBV5-5 to TRBJ1-5; TCRdb indicates TRBD1, and absent DNA this call remains unverified. The CDR3 runs to 15 residues. Germline loops: CDR1 SGHKS, CDR2 YYEKEE (reference sequence).

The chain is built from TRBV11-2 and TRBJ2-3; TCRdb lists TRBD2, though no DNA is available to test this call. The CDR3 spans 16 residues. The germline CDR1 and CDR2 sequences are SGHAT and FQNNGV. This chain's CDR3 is CASSWVVGRASDTQYF.